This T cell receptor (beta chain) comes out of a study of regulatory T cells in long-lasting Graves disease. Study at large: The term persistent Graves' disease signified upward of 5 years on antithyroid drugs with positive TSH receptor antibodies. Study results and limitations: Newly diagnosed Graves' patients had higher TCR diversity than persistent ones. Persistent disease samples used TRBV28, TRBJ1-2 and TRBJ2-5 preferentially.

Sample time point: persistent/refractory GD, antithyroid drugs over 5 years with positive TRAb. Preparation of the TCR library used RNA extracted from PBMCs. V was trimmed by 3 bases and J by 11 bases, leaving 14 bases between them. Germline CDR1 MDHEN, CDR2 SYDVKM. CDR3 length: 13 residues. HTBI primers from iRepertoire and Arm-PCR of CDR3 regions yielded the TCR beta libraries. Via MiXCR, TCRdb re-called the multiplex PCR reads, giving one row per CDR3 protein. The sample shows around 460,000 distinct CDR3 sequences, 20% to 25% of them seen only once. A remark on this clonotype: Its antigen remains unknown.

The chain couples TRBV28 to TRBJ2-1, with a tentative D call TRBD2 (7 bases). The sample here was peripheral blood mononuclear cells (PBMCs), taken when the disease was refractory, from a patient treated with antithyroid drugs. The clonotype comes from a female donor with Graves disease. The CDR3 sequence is CASSLVLGGQQFF. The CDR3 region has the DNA TGTGCCAGCAGTTTGGTCCTGGGGGGGCAGCAGTTCTTC.